The text below deals with one T cell receptor beta chain. This sample was included in a study of blood T cell repertoires in COVID-19. CDR1 is MDHEN, CDR2 SYDVKM, per germline. Trimming took off 4 bases at V and 7 bases at J, with 8 bases between the two ends. This CDR3 region has 11 residues. Sequenced by immunoSEQ multiplex PCR; TCRdb stores in-frame clones only, minus some. The sample has fewer than 200,000 clones, about four fifths seen once. Source material: PBMCs or T cells enriched from blood (not recorded which). This sequence was found in a man between 45 and 60 years old who had recovered from COVID-19. The genes are TRBV28 and TRBJ2-7; D is perhaps TRBD2 (5 bases). CDR3 protein: CASSSRREQYF. CDR3 bases: TGTGCCAGCAGTTCGAGGAGGGAGCAGTACTTC.